This T cell receptor (beta chain) was captured in a study of blood T cell repertoires in COVID-19. Looking at the study overall: There were acute and convalescent COVID-19 samples, and they came from the United States, Italy and Spain. From T cells, B-cell-depleted T cells, or PBMCs came the material, which was cDNA or gDNA.

The table came from immunoSEQ multiplex PCR; TCRdb's copy has only in-frame clones and leaves some out. This table holds roughly 200,000 clones, 70% to 90% found once. The sequencing sample was made of peripheral blood. The receptor was isolated from a woman of 80 years or more with acute or convalescent COVID-19.

Here the CDR3 DNA reads TGTGCCAGCAGCGACAGGTGGAGCTCTGGGGCCAACGTCCTGACTTTC. Translated: CASSDRWSSGANVLTF. The chain joins TRBV4-2 to TRBJ2-6; tentatively, D is TRBD1 (6 bases). The CDR3 has 16 residues. Between the trimmed V and J ends, which lost 5 bases and 0 bases, there was a span of 11 bases. The V gene's germline CDR1 is LGHNA and CDR2 YNFKEQ.